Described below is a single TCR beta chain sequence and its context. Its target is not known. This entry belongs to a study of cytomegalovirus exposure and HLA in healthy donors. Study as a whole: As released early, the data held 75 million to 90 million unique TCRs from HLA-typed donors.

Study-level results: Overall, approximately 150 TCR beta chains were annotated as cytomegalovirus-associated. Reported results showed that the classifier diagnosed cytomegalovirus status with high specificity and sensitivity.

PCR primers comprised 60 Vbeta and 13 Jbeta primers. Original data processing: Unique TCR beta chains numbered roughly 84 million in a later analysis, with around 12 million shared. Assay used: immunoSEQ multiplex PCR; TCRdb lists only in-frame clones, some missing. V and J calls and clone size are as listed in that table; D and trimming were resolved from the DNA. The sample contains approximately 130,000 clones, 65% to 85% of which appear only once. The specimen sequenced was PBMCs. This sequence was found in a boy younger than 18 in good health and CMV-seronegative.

The CDR3 loop is CASSIEQNYEQYF. The CDR3 DNA is TGTGCCAGTAGTATAGAACAGAACTACGAGCAGTACTTC. The rearrangement links TRBV19 to TRBJ2-7; D unclear. V lost 0 bases and J 3 bases, leaving 6 bases between the germline ends. CDR3 length: 13 amino acids. Germline V gene lookup returns CDR1 LNHDA and CDR2 SQIVND (reference sequence).